This entry describes one T cell receptor beta chain. Antigen specificity is unknown. The junction differs from germline at one of its ends, possibly a read error. Unique molecular identifiers had been added to the TCR beta cDNA libraries. T cells numbering about 0.9 to 11 million gave rise to roughly 550,000 cDNA molecules. One entry per CDR3 protein results from TCRdb running MiXCR on the PCR reads. The profile covers fewer than 700,000 distinct CDR3 sequences, with about 40% appearing a single time and more than 1.5% taken by the ten largest. This CDR3 has 15 residues. These data come from a study of post-analysis software for immune sequencing data. General observations from the study: Patients showed TRBV5-6, TRBV5-1 and TRBV20-1 among five TRBV segments more frequent than in controls.

The receptor comes from a girl under 18 with multiple sclerosis. The sample taken for sequencing was blood. The chain recombines TRBV12-3 or TRBV12-4 with TRBJ2-1; tentatively, D is TRBD1 (5 bases). DNA of the CDR3: TGTGCCAGCAGTTTCCCGACAGAGGCCTACAATGGGCAGTTCTTC. This gives the protein CASSFPTEAYNGQFF.